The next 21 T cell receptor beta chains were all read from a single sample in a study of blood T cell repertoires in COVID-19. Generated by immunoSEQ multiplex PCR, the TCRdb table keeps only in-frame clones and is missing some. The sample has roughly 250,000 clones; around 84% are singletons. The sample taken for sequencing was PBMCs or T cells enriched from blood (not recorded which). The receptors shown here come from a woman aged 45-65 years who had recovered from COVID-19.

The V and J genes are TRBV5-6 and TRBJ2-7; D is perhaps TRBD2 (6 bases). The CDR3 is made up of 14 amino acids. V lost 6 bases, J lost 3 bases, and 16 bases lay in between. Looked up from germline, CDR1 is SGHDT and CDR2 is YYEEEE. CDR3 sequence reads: CASNNAGRNYEQYF. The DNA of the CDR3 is TGTGCCAGCAACAATGCGGGACGGAACTACGAGCAGTACTTC.

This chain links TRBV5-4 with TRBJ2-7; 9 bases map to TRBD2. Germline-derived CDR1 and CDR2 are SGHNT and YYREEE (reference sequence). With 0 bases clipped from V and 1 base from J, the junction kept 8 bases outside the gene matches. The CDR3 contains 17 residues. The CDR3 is CASSLGGSGRFSYEQYF. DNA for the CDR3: TGTGCCAGCAGCTTGGGCGGGAGCGGGAGGTTTTCCTACGAGCAGTACTTC.

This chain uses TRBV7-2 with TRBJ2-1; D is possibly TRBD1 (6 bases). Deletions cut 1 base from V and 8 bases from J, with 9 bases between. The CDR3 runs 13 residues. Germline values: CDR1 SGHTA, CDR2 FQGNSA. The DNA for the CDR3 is TGTGCCAGCAGCTTAGACAGGGTGGATGAGCAGTTCTTC. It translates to CASSLDRVDEQFF.

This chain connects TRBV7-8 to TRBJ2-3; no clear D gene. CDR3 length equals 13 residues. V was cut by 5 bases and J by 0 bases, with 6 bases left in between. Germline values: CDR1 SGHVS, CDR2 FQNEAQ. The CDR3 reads CASSKSSTDTQYF. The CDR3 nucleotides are TGTGCCAGCAGCAAGAGTAGCACAGATACGCAGTATTTT.

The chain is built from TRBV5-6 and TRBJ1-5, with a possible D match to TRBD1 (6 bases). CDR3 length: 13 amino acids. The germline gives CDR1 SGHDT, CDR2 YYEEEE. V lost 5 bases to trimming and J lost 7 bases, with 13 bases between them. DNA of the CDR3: TGTGCCAGCAGTTCAGGGGTTGGACAGCCCCAGCATTTT. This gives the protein CASSSGVGQPQHF.

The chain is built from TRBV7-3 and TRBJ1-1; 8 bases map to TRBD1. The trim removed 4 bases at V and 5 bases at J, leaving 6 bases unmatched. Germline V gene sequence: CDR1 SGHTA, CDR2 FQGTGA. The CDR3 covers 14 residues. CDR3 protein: CASSSGTGGTEAFF. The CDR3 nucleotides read TGTGCCAGCAGCTCCGGAACAGGGGGGACTGAAGCTTTCTTT.

CDR3 coding DNA: TGTGCCAGCAGCCATACCGGGACAGACGGGGAGCTGTTTTTT. It yields the protein CASSHTGTDGELFF. The V gene is TRBV3-1 (or the pseudogene TRBV3-2), the J gene TRBJ2-2, with 7 nucleotides matching TRBD1. The CDR3 totals 14 residues. V was pared by 3 bases and J by 7 bases, with 5 bases of the junction left unmatched. Germline V lookup: CDR1 LGHDT, CDR2 YNNKEL (reference sequence).

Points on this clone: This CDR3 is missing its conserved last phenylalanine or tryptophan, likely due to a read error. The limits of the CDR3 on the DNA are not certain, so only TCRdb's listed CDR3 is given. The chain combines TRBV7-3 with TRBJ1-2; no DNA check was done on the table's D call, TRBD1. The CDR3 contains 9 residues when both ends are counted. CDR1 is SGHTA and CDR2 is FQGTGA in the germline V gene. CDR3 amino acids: CASPPGLNL.

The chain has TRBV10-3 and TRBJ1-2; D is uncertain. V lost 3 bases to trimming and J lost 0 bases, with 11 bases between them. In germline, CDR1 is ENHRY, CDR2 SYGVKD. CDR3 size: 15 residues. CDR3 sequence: CAISEGGIANYGYTF. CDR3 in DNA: TGTGCCATCAGTGAAGGAGGAATAGCTAACTATGGCTACACCTTC.

CDR3 sequence: CASSLGQGRQRSNEQFF. The DNA for the CDR3 is TGTGCCAGCAGCTTGGGACAGGGCAGGCAGAGATCCAATGAGCAGTTCTTC. V gene TRBV7-6 combines with J gene TRBJ2-1; 9 bases fit TRBD1. This CDR3 has 17 amino acids. V shed 3 bases and J 6 bases; nucleotides not matched to a gene: 12. Germline CDR1 reads SGHVS; CDR2 reads FNYEAQ.

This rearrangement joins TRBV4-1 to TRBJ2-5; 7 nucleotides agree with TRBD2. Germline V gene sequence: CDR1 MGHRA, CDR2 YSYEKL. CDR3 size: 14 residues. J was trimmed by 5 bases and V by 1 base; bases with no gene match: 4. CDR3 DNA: TGCGCCAGCAGCCAAGTTGCGGGGGTTGAGACCCAGTACTTC. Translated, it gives CASSQVAGVETQYF.

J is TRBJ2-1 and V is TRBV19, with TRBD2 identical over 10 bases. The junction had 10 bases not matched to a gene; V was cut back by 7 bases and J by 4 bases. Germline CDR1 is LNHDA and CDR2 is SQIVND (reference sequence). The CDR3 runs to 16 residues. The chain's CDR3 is CASTKLAGKAYNEQFF. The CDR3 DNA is TGTGCCAGTACCAAACTAGCGGGAAAAGCTTACAATGAGCAGTTCTTC.

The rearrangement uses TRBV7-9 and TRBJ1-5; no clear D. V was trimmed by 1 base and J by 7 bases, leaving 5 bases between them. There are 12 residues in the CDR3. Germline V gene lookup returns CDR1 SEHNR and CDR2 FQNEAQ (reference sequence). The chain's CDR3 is CASSLGMQPQHF. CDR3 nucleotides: TGTGCCAGCAGCTTAGGTATGCAGCCCCAGCATTTT.

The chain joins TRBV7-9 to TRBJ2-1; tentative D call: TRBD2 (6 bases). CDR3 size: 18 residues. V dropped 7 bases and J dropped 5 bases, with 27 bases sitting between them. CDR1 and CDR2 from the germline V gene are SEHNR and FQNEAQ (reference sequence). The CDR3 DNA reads TGTGCCAGCACCCCTATTTCGGGTAGTAGGGAGGATGACAATGAGCAGTTCTTC. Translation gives CASTPISGSREDDNEQFF.

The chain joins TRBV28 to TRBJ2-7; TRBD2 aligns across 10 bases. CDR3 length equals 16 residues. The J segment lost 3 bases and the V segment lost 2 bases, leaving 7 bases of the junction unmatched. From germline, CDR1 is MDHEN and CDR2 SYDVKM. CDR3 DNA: TGTGCCAGCAGTTTAGGTAGGACTAGCGGATACTACGAGCAGTACTTC. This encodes CASSLGRTSGYYEQYF.

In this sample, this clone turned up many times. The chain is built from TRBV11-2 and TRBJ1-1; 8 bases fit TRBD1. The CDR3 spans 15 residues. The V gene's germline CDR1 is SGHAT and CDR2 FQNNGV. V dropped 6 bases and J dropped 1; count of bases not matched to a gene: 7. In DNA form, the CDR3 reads TGTGCCAGCAGTCAAGCCGGGACAGGGAACACTGAAGCTTTCTTT. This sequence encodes CASSQAGTGNTEAFF.

The CDR3 region has the DNA TGCGCCAGCAGCAAAGCGGGTACCTACAATGAGCAGTTCTTC. Translation: CASSKAGTYNEQFF. The V gene is TRBV4-1, the J gene TRBJ2-1; a possible D gene is TRBD2 (6 bases). CDR1 and CDR2 (germline): MGHRA, YSYEKL. V lost 5 bases and J lost 2, with 10 bases in between. There are 14 residues in the CDR3.

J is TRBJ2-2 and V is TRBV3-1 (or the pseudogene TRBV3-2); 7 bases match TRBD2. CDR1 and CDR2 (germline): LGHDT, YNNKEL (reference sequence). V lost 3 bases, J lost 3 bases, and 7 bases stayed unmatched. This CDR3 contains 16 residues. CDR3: CASSQRGNRDTGELFF. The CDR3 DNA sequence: TGTGCCAGCAGCCAGCGGGGGAATCGTGACACCGGGGAGCTGTTTTTT.

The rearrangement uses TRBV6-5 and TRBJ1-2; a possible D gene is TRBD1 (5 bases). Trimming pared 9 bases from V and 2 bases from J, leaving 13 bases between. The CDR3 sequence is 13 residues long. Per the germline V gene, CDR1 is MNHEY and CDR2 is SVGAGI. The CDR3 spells CASRDRNNYGYTF. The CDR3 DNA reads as TGTGCCAGTAGAGACAGAAACAACTATGGCTACACCTTC.

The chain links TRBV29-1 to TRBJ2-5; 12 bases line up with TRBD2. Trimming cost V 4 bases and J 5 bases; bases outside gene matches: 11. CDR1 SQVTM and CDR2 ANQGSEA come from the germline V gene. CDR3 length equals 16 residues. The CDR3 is CSVGMTSGSSSETQYF. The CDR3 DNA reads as TGCAGCGTTGGCATGACTAGCGGGAGCTCGTCCGAGACCCAGTACTTC.

In nucleotides, the CDR3 is TGTGCCAGCAGCGGGGGACAGGGGTTGGAAAAACTGTTTTTT. Translated, it gives CASSGGQGLEKLFF. V and J are TRBV9 and TRBJ1-4, with 10 bases matching TRBD1. V shed 3 bases and J 8 bases; nucleotides not matched to a gene: 4. The CDR3 runs 14 residues. From germline, CDR1 is SGDLS and CDR2 YYNGEE. The full variable domain, its missing parts supplied by reference TRBV9 and TRBJ1-4, is DSGVTQTPKHLITATGQRVTLRCSPRSGDLSVYWYQQSLDQGLQFLIQYYNGEERAKGNILERFSAQQFPDLHSELNLSSLELGDSALYFCASSGGQGLEKLFFGSGTQLSVL.